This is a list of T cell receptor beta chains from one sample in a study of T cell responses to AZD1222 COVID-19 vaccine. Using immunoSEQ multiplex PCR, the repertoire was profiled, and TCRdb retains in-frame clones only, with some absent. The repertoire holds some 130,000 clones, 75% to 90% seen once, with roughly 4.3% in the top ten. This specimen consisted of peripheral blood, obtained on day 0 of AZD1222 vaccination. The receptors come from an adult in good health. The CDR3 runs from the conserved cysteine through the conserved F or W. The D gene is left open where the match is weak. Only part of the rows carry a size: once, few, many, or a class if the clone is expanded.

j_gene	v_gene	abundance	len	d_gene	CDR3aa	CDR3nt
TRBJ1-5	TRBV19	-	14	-	CASSALGPNQPQHF	TGTGCCAGTAGTGCCCTCGGGCCCAATCAGCCCCAGCATTTT
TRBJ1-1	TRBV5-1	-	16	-	CASSPLLGRLDTEAFF	TGCGCCAGCAGCCCCTTGCTAGGTAGGCTGGACACTGAAGCTTTCTTT
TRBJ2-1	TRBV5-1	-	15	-	CASRLQLTSYNEQFF	TGCGCCAGCAGGCTCCAGCTCACCTCCTACAATGAGCAGTTCTTC
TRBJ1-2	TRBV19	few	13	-	CASSIGRVRGYTF	TGTGCCAGTAGTATAGGAAGGGTACGTGGCTACACCTTC
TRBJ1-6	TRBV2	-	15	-	CASSEDGGTNSPLHF	TGTGCCAGCAGTGAAGACGGGGGGACTAATTCACCCCTCCACTTT
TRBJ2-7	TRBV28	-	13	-	CASSLLPIYEQYF	TGTGCCAGCAGTTTACTACCAATCTACGAGCAGTACTTC
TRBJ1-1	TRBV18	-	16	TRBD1	CASSPRTGETYAEAFF	TGTGCCAGCTCGCCCCGGACAGGAGAGACATACGCTGAAGCTTTCTTT
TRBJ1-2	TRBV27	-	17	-	CASSLRVEGGRDYGYTF	TGTGCCAGCAGCCTCAGGGTGGAGGGAGGTAGAGACTATGGCTACACCTTC
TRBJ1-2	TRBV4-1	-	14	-	CASSQVQDNYGYTF	TGCGCCAGCAGCCAAGTCCAGGACAACTATGGCTACACCTTC
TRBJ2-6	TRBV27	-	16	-	CASQGTLKGGANVLTF	TGTGCCAGCCAGGGGACCCTGAAGGGAGGGGCCAACGTCCTGACTTTC
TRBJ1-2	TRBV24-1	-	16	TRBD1	CATSDRPGTGGGGYTF	TGTGCCACCAGTGATCGTCCCGGGACAGGGGGCGGCGGCTACACCTTC
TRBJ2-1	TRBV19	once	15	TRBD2	CASSMSGGTYNEQFF	TGTGCCAGTAGTATGAGCGGGGGAACCTACAATGAGCAGTTCTTC
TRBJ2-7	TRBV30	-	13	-	CASTGTGYYEQYF	TGTGCCTCTACGGGTACAGGTTACTACGAGCAGTACTTC
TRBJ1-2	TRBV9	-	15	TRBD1	CASSVEVQGTGGYTF	TGTGCCAGCAGCGTAGAAGTACAGGGGACGGGTGGCTACACCTTC
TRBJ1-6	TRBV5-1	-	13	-	CASSLEAGRPLHF	TGCGCCAGCAGCTTGGAGGCAGGGAGACCCCTCCACTTT
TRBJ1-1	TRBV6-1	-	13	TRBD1	CASSWDSNTEAFF	TGTGCCAGCAGCTGGGACAGCAACACTGAAGCTTTCTTT
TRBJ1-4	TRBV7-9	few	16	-	CASSYPIGTANEKLFF	TGTGCCAGCAGCTACCCTATCGGGACGGCTAATGAAAAACTGTTTTTT
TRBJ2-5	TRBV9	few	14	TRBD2	CASNRAGGPETQYF	TGTGCCAGCAACCGAGCGGGGGGGCCGGAGACCCAGTACTTC
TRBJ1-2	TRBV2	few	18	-	CASSRGGSVRFNSYGYTF	TGTGCCAGCAGTCGAGGGGGGAGCGTTCGATTTAACTCCTATGGCTACACCTTC
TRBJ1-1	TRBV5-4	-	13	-	CASSLPADTEAFF	TGTGCCAGCAGCTTACCTGCCGACACTGAAGCTTTCTTT